This TCR beta chain came from a study of Ad26.COV2.S vaccination and SARS-CoV-2 variants. Turning to the study itself: By the intramuscular route, Ad26.COV2.S was given once, or twice 56 days apart.

Profiled with immunoSEQ multiplex PCR; TCRdb holds only in-frame clones, not every one. The data contain a few hundred thousand clones, roughly 84% of them seen just once; the ten biggest clones take up approximately 3.6%. Germline loops: CDR1 SNHLY, CDR2 FYNNEI. Trimming took 3 bases from V and 2 from J, leaving 13 bases between them. CDR3 length: 15 residues. The treatment denotes: 15 to 20 received Ad26.COV2.S at low or high dose, single or two shots; a few received placebo; per-sample allocation not given. Following the first vaccine or placebo injection, samples were taken on day 63. This TCR was sampled from a person between 18 and 59 years old who received the Ad26.COV2.S COVID-19 vaccine or a placebo. The sample here was peripheral blood, taken in a trial of Ad26.COV2.S vaccine versus placebo. The chain is built from TRBV2 and TRBJ2-5; maybe TRBD2 (6 bases). CDR3 sequence reads: CASSELYREQETQYF. CDR3 in DNA: TGTGCCAGCAGTGAGTTGTATCGGGAGCAAGAGACCCAGTACTTC.